Listed here is a single T cell receptor (beta chain). Its cognate antigen is unknown. The sample originates from a study of identical twins. Each CDR3 protein is one row after TCRdb ran MiXCR on the 5' RACE reads. The repertoire holds under 900,000 distinct CDR3 sequences, 9% to 15% seen once, with around 1.6% in the top ten. V was pared by 2 bases and J by 4 bases, with 14 bases between. CDR3 length: 15 residues. Germline V CDR1 and CDR2: MNHEY, SMNVEV (reference sequence). Each donor was a healthy Caucasian. Whole-study results and caveats: Within beta out-of-frame sequences, the excess sharing observed between twins was weaker. The study found excess low generation probability among twin-shared out-of-frame alpha sequences. Whereas memory repertoires showed no such difference, abundant cord blood beta clonotypes carried fewer insertions.

These data also formed part of another study, on yellow fever vaccine responses in identical twins.

Sequencing was done on a sample of PBMCs. This chain joins TRBV27 and TRBJ2-5, with a weak D call TRBD2 (7 bases). The TCR was taken from a woman younger than 35 in good health. CDR3 coding DNA: TGTGCCAGCAGTTTAAGGGGGAGGGCCGGAGAGACCCAGTACTTC. It yields the protein CASSLRGRAGETQYF.